The clone carrying this TCR beta chain was observed a handful of times. Trimming stripped 8 bases from V and 3 bases from J, with 14 bases between. Germline-derived CDR1 and CDR2 are SNHLY and FYNNEI. The CDR3 runs 14 residues. During its preparation, the TCRbeta library received unique molecular identifiers. Using its own MiXCR run on the PCR reads, TCRdb lists one record per CDR3 protein. Of some 340,000 distinct CDR3 sequences in the sample, 10% to 13% were seen once. These data belong to a study of T-cell reconstitution after alpha-beta-depleted transplantation in children. Sequencing was performed on PBMCs from the stem cell graft donor, taken from the stem cell graft. This chain uses TRBV2 with TRBJ2-1; possibly TRBD2 for D (6 bases). The clonotype was recovered from a human donor who donated a stem cell graft to a child with acute lymphoblastic leukemia. CDR3 amino acids: CASASTGGYNEQFF. In DNA form, the CDR3 reads TGTGCCAGCGCCTCTACCGGGGGCTACAATGAGCAGTTCTTC.